One sample yielded the 22 T cell receptor beta chains listed below, sequenced in a study of T-cell memory formation after mild COVID-19. Using its own MiXCR run on the 5' RACE reads, TCRdb lists one record per CDR3 protein. Among around 320,000 distinct CDR3 sequences listed, more than 13% were seen once. Sequencing was performed on PBMCs or a T cell subset sorted from them (not recorded which). All receptors come from a man aged 18 to 30 who had mild COVID-19 (a few samples of this study predate the infection). Cell type and time point are not known.

This clonotype was observed a handful of times. The chain uses TRBV20-1 and TRBJ1-1, with D perhaps TRBD1 (5 bases). Trimming shortened V by 5 bases and J by 5 bases, and 15 bases separated the two germline ends. The CDR3 spans 13 residues. Germline assignment: CDR1 DFQATT and CDR2 SNEGSKA (reference sequence). The CDR3, as DNA: TGCAGTGCTCCTAGCCAGGGTCGGACTGAAGCTTTCTTT. Translation: CSAPSQGRTEAFF.

The CDR3 spells CASSPGPLVGEKLFF. The CDR3 DNA sequence: TGTGCCAGCAGCCCTGGACCCTTAGTAGGGGAAAAACTGTTTTTT. The V and J genes are TRBV7-6 and TRBJ1-4; no definite D call. There are 15 residues in the CDR3. Looked up from germline, CDR1 is SGHVS and CDR2 is FNYEAQ. The V and J ends lost 5 bases and 8 bases respectively, with 18 bases between them. The entire variable domain, with the rest obtained from reference TRBV7-6 and TRBJ1-4, is as follows: GAGVSQSPRYKVTKRGQDVALRCDPISGHVSLYWYRQALGQGPEFLTYFNYEAQQDKSGLPNDRFSAERPEGSISTLTIQRTEQRDSAMYRCASSPGPLVGEKLFFGSGTQLSVL.

The chain links TRBV12-3 or TRBV12-4 to TRBJ1-2; D gene unclear. The CDR3 extends over 13 amino acids. The V end was cut by 0 bases, the J end by 8 bases, with 10 bases between. The DNA for the CDR3 is TGTGCCAGCAGTTTAGCCGGCGCGGGAGGCTACACCTTC. Encoded protein: CASSLAGAGGYTF.

This chain joins TRBV4-2 and TRBJ2-4, with D possibly being TRBD1 (5 bases). This CDR3 comprises 17 residues. Germline CDR1 is LGHNA and CDR2 is YNFKEQ. V lost 2 bases and J 1 base, leaving 15 bases between the germline ends. The CDR3: CASSQIPGAEAKNIQYF. The CDR3 DNA reads as TGTGCCAGCAGCCAAATACCTGGGGCTGAGGCCAAAAACATTCAGTACTTC.

This clonotype was counted between two and nine times. This chain's CDR3 is CASSGVGSPYGYTF. For the CDR3, the DNA is TGTGCCAGCAGTGGCGTCGGGTCCCCATATGGCTACACCTTC. This chain joins TRBV25-1 and TRBJ1-2; D gene uncertain. Germline V gives CDR1 MGHDK, CDR2 SYGVNS. There are 14 residues in the CDR3. V gave up 4 bases and J gave up 5 bases, with 14 bases separating them.

The chain recombines TRBV27 with TRBJ1-6; no clear D. Trimming stripped 5 bases from V and 13 bases from J, with 15 bases between. This CDR3 contains 13 residues. Germline V gene sequence: CDR1 MNHEY, CDR2 SMNVEV (reference sequence). The CDR3 sequence is CASSEVVGIPLHF. CDR3 coding DNA: TGTGCCAGCAGTGAGGTAGTCGGGATCCCCCTCCACTTT.

The rearrangement links TRBV9 to TRBJ1-1; 7 bases are shared with TRBD1. V gave up 5 bases and J gave up 4 bases; unmatched junction bases: 8. CDR1 and CDR2 from the germline V gene are SGDLS and YYNGEE. The CDR3 consists of 14 residues. The CDR3 here is CASSDNRGGTEAFF. CDR3 DNA sequence: TGTGCCAGCAGTGACAACAGGGGCGGCACTGAAGCTTTCTTT.

The chain is built from TRBV6-5 and TRBJ2-1; D remains unclear. The V gene lost 2 bases and the J gene lost 0 bases, with 8 bases spanning the gap. CDR3 length: 15 amino acids. Germline values: CDR1 MNHEY, CDR2 SVGAGI. CDR3 sequence (DNA): TGTGCCAGCAGTTACACTCACACCTCCTACAATGAGCAGTTCTTC. It translates to CASSYTHTSYNEQFF.

The sample holds a few counts of this clonotype. V gene TRBV29-1 combines with J gene TRBJ2-4, with TRBD2 identical over 7 bases. J gave up 6 bases and V 0 bases, and 14 bases lay outside the gene matches. Per the germline V gene, CDR1 is SQVTM and CDR2 is ANQGSEA. The CDR3 extends over 17 amino acids. The CDR3 loop is CSVEDFGGVAIGNIQYF. The CDR3 nucleotides are TGCAGCGTTGAAGATTTTGGGGGGGTAGCCATTGGAAACATTCAGTACTTC.

The table lists this clonotype with a few counts. The V gene is TRBV7-3, the J gene TRBJ2-3; D possibly corresponds to TRBD1 (5 bases). The CDR3 has 14 amino acids. Germline V gene lookup returns CDR1 SGHTA and CDR2 FQGTGA. V was shortened by 3 bases and J by 2 bases, with 9 bases between the two germline ends. The DNA for the CDR3 is TGTGCCAGCAGCTTCACAGGTTCCACAGATACGCAGTATTTT. This sequence encodes CASSFTGSTDTQYF.

This clonotype occurred a few times. Because the CDR3's place on the DNA is in doubt, the DNA is left out and the CDR3 is given as listed by TCRdb. This chain connects TRBV7-3 to TRBJ2-2; the table's D call of TRBD1 was not tested on the DNA. The CDR3 numbers 15 amino acids, ends counted. CDR1 is SGHTA, CDR2 FQGTGA, per germline. The chain's CDR3 is CASSPIHRPPGSCFF.

The table lists this clonotype with a few counts. The V call is TRBV7-7, the J call TRBJ2-5; 11 bases are a match to TRBD2. The ends lost 1 base at V and 2 bases at J; junction bases unmatched: 3. This CDR3 region has 16 residues. Germline-derived CDR1 and CDR2 are SSHAT and FNYEAQ (reference sequence). In nucleotides, the CDR3 is TGTGCCAGCAGCTTAGGGGCTAGCGGGGGGCAAGAGACCCAGTACTTC. It codes for CASSLGASGGQETQYF.

V is TRBV12-3 or TRBV12-4 and J is TRBJ1-2; tentatively, D is TRBD1 (5 bases). The CDR3 length is 12 residues. Trimming took off 6 bases at V and 8 bases at J, with 13 bases between the two ends. CDR3 bases: TGTGCCAGCAGCTCGGGAGGGGAGGGCTACACCTTC. Translating it yields CASSSGGEGYTF.

The chain joins TRBV5-1 to TRBJ1-4; D is perhaps TRBD1 (5 bases). This CDR3 comprises 16 residues. The V end was cut by 4 bases, the J end by 5 bases, with 18 bases between. Germline CDR1 is SGHRS and CDR2 is YFSETQ. The CDR3 reads CASSLQPGRSNEKLFF. Written as DNA, the CDR3 is TGCGCCAGCAGCCTACAACCGGGACGTTCAAATGAAAAACTGTTTTTT.

This clonotype has only a few counts. The gene calls are TRBV3-1 and TRBJ2-7; 12 nucleotides line up with TRBD2. CDR3 length: 19 amino acids. CDR1 and CDR2 from the germline V gene are LGHDT and YNNKEL (reference sequence). Trimming at V came to 3 bases and at J to 0 bases, leaving 12 bases not matched to a gene. CDR3 DNA: TGTGCCAGCAGCCACCGGGCTCGCGGACTAGCGGGGTACTCCTACGAGCAGTACTTC. Its protein is CASSHRARGLAGYSYEQYF.

The V call is TRBV4-2, the J call TRBJ2-1; D might be TRBD1 or TRBD2, each matching 5 bases. CDR1 LGHNA and CDR2 YNFKEQ come from the germline V gene. Trimming stripped 4 bases from V and 4 bases from J, with 11 bases between. This CDR3 comprises 14 residues. The CDR3 DNA reads as TGTGCCAGCAGCCCTGCCGGGACGTACAATGAGCAGTTCTTC. Translation gives CASSPAGTYNEQFF.

In this sample, this clonotype turned up a few times. J is TRBJ2-3 and V is TRBV7-2; tentatively, D is TRBD2 (6 bases). Germline V gene sequence: CDR1 SGHTA, CDR2 FQGNSA. V was clipped by 2 bases and J by 2 bases, with 11 bases between them. There are 15 residues in the CDR3. DNA of the CDR3: TGTGCCAGCAGCTTAACTAGCAGAACCACAGATACGCAGTATTTT. Translation gives CASSLTSRTTDTQYF.

This clonotype has just a few counts. V is TRBV12-3 or TRBV12-4 and J is TRBJ1-6; 12 nucleotides align to TRBD1. The CDR3 consists of 16 residues. The V segment lost 5 bases and the J segment 6 bases; nucleotides outside the gene matches: 5. The CDR3 loop is CASSLGTGGLNSPLHF. For the CDR3, the DNA is TGTGCCAGCAGTCTCGGGACAGGGGGCCTTAATTCACCCCTCCACTTT.

The J gene is TRBJ1-5, the V gene TRBV7-9; perhaps TRBD1 as D (5 bases). This CDR3 spans 14 amino acids. Germline CDR1 is SEHNR and CDR2 is FQNEAQ (reference sequence). Trimming removed 4 bases at V and 5 bases at J, with 12 bases between. The CDR3 coding sequence is TGTGCCAGCAGCTCATCCGGGGGGGATCAGCCCCAGCATTTT. Translated, it gives CASSSSGGDQPQHF.

This clonotype has ten or more counts. V and J are TRBV5-1 and TRBJ2-3; 14 bases fit TRBD2. With 0 bases clipped from V and 4 bases from J, the junction kept 1 base outside the gene matches. CDR3 size: 16 residues. CDR1 and CDR2 (germline): SGHRS, YFSETQ. The CDR3 is CASSLVTSGGADTQYF. DNA for the CDR3: TGCGCCAGCAGCTTGGTGACTAGCGGGGGGGCAGATACGCAGTATTTT.

The genes are TRBV20-1 and TRBJ1-1; TRBD1 is a possible D gene (5 bases). Trimming pared 2 bases from V and 3 bases from J, leaving 13 bases between. The CDR3 sequence is 14 residues long. Germline V gene lookup returns CDR1 DFQATT and CDR2 SNEGSKA (reference sequence). The CDR3 spells CSARSSGTDTEAFF. DNA for the CDR3: TGCAGTGCTAGAAGCTCAGGGACCGACACTGAAGCTTTCTTT.

Comment on this clonotype: At one of its ends the junction is not consistent with the germline gene, which may arise from a read error. The chain combines TRBV20-1 with TRBJ2-1, with 7 bases matching TRBD1. This CDR3 region has 12 residues. CDR1 and CDR2 from the germline V gene are DFQATT and SNEGSKA (reference sequence). In nucleotides, the CDR3 is TGCGGGGGACAGCTGTTTTTCAATGAGCAGTTATTC. It is translated as CGGQLFFNEQLF.